One and the same sample provided the 26 T cell receptor beta chains below, sequenced in a study of CD8 T cells in Susac syndrome. It was with random hexamers that roughly 0.5 to 1 ug RNA was reverse transcribed. TCRdb independently ran MiXCR on the immunoSEQ multiplex PCR reads; one entry per CDR3 protein. The sample lists 140,000 to 150,000 distinct CDR3 sequences, approximately 94% occurring once. Specimen: CD4+ T cells from PBMCs. Receptor source: a human donor in good health.

V usage is TRBV12-3 or TRBV12-4 and J usage is TRBJ2-5; TRBD2 matches 14 bases. This CDR3 spans 15 amino acids. V shed 5 bases, J shed 5 bases, and the junction held 4 bases outside the gene matches. As DNA, the CDR3 is TGTGCCAGCAGTCCGACTAGCGGGAGGGGGGAGACCCAGTACTTC. Translating gives CASSPTSGRGETQYF.

This clonotype was detected once. V is TRBV5-1 and J is TRBJ2-1, with 9 bases aligning to TRBD2. The CDR3 covers 15 residues. Germline CDR1 and CDR2: SGHRS and YFSETQ. V was pared by 4 bases and J by 6 bases, with 8 bases of the junction left unmatched. CDR3 DNA: TGCGCCAGCAGCCCTAGCGGGAACCAAGCCAATGAGCAGTTCTTC. Amino acids: CASSPSGNQANEQFF.

The chain employs TRBV5-1 and TRBJ2-7; 7 nucleotides line up with TRBD1. The CDR3 is 17 residues long. The V gene's germline CDR1 is SGHRS and CDR2 YFSETQ. The J segment lost 2 bases and the V segment lost 1 base, leaving 12 bases of the junction unmatched. CDR3 loop: CASSLLPTGAATYEQYF. DNA for the CDR3: TGCGCCAGCAGCTTGCTCCCTACAGGGGCCGCCACCTACGAGCAGTACTTC. Combining the CDR3 with reference TRBV5-1 and TRBJ2-7 gives the whole variable domain KAGVTQTPRYLIKTRGQQVTLSCSPISGHRSVSWYQQTPGQGLQFLFEYFSETQRNKGNFPGRFSGRQFSNSRSEMNVSTLELGDSALYLCASSLLPTGAATYEQYFGPGTRLTVT.

This chain uses TRBV5-1 with TRBJ2-6, with 8 bases matching TRBD1. The CDR3 totals 19 residues. Trimming cost V 5 bases and J 0 bases; bases outside gene matches: 13. Per the germline V gene, CDR1 is SGHRS and CDR2 is YFSETQ. This CDR3 reads CASSPRISTGGSGANVLTF. The CDR3 DNA follows: TGCGCCAGCAGTCCTCGAATAAGTACAGGGGGCTCTGGGGCCAACGTCCTGACTTTC.

V gene TRBV5-6 combines with J gene TRBJ2-3, with 11 bases that match TRBD2. The V gene's germline CDR1 is SGHDT and CDR2 YYEEEE. V lost 0 bases and J lost 3; bases outside the gene matches: 3. The CDR3 runs to 16 residues. The CDR3, as DNA: TGTGCCAGCAGCTTGGTCCCTAGCGGGGGGACAGATACGCAGTATTTT. Encoded protein: CASSLVPSGGTDTQYF.

V and J are TRBV20-1 and TRBJ1-2, with 8 bases matching TRBD1. Per germline, CDR1 DFQATT and CDR2 SNEGSKA (reference sequence). The J segment lost 4 bases and the V segment lost 5 bases, leaving 3 bases of the junction unmatched. This CDR3 contains 12 residues. CDR3 sequence (DNA): TGCAGTGCTCCCACAGGGGGCTATGGCTACACCTTC. Its translation: CSAPTGGYGYTF.

The CDR3 nucleotides are TGTGCCAGCAGCTCAGGAGGACAGGGGGCCCGTCCCCGGCAGTACTTC. This codes for CASSSGGQGARPRQYF. The V call is TRBV7-2, the J call TRBJ2-7; 11 positions match TRBD1. V was clipped by 4 bases and J by 9 bases; unmatched bases: 14. CDR1 and CDR2 from the germline V gene are SGHTA and FQGNSA. The CDR3 length is 16 residues.

In this sample, this clonotype turned up a few times. The V gene is TRBV7-3, the J gene TRBJ2-3, with 16 positions matching TRBD2. Germline V lookup: CDR1 SGHTA, CDR2 FQGTGA. V lost 4 bases and J lost 6; bases outside the gene matches: 1. The CDR3 covers 15 residues. CDR3 in amino acids: CASSSGLAGGDTQYF. DNA of the CDR3: TGTGCCAGCAGCTCGGGACTAGCGGGAGGGGATACGCAGTATTTT.

The rearrangement links TRBV10-3 to TRBJ2-7; unclear D gene. Germline loops: CDR1 ENHRY, CDR2 SYGVKD. This CDR3 is 13 amino acids long. V was pared by 6 bases and J by 0 bases, with 9 bases between. The DNA of the CDR3 is TGTGCCATCAGCCCGGTTAGCTCCTACGAGCAGTACTTC. It codes for CAISPVSSYEQYF.

The chain combines TRBV11-2 with TRBJ2-7; 9 bases align to TRBD2. This CDR3 contains 14 residues. Germline CDR1 SGHAT, CDR2 FQNNGV. The V and J ends lost 3 bases and 5 bases, in that order; junction bases with no gene match: 5. The CDR3 loop reads CASSFSGSSHEQYF. CDR3 DNA: TGTGCCAGCAGCTTTAGCGGGAGTAGCCACGAGCAGTACTTC.

The chain has TRBV20-1 and TRBJ1-1; D ambiguous. This CDR3 is built from 11 residues. Trimming shortened V by 4 bases and J by 0 bases, and 3 bases separated the two germline ends. Germline V gene lookup returns CDR1 DFQATT and CDR2 SNEGSKA (reference sequence). The CDR3 DNA reads as TGCAGTGCTAAGGTGAACACTGAAGCTTTCTTT. Protein product: CSAKVNTEAFF.

The chain couples TRBV6-1 to TRBJ2-7; 7 bases match TRBD1. Germline trimming cut 2 bases from V and 1 base from J; bases unmatched to any gene: 2. CDR1 is MNHNS and CDR2 is SASEGT in the germline V gene. The CDR3 sequence is 14 residues long. The CDR3 protein is CASSETTGSYEQYF. As DNA, the CDR3 is TGTGCCAGCAGTGAAACGACAGGGTCCTACGAGCAGTACTTC.

This chain uses TRBV28 with TRBJ1-1; 7 nucleotides line up with TRBD1. This CDR3 spans 11 amino acids. Germline V gives CDR1 MDHEN, CDR2 SYDVKM. V lost 8 bases and J lost 11; bases outside the gene matches: 8. CDR3 amino acids: CASVRQGSAFF. CDR3 sequence (DNA): TGTGCCAGCGTCCGACAGGGTAGCGCTTTCTTT.

V and J are TRBV28 and TRBJ2-7, with unresolved D. The CDR3 sequence is 16 residues long. Germline assignment: CDR1 MDHEN and CDR2 SYDVKM. The V end lost 3 bases, the J end lost 7 bases, and 22 bases lay between the germline ends. This CDR3 reads CASSLEPATSLYEQYF. The CDR3 nucleotides read TGTGCCAGCAGTTTGGAGCCCGCCACCTCCCTTTATGAGCAGTACTTC.

The chain employs TRBV28 and TRBJ2-1, with 10 bases lining up with TRBD2. The J segment lost 9 bases and the V segment lost 3 bases, leaving 5 bases of the junction unmatched. CDR1 and CDR2 (germline): MDHEN, SYDVKM. The CDR3 totals 14 residues. The chain's CDR3 is CASSLASGRGEQFF. The CDR3 bases are TGTGCCAGCAGTTTGGCTAGCGGGAGAGGTGAGCAGTTCTTC.

This clonotype was recorded only once. The chain has TRBV5-1 and TRBJ2-3, with D maybe TRBD2 (6 bases). The germline V gene encodes CDR1 SGHRS and CDR2 YFSETQ. Trimming stripped 5 bases from V and 4 bases from J, with 14 bases between. The CDR3 has 14 residues. CDR3 in amino acids: CASSPGTPSDTQYF. The CDR3 region has the DNA TGCGCCAGCAGTCCCGGGACTCCATCAGATACGCAGTATTTT.

This clonotype was picked up one time. This chain joins TRBV19 and TRBJ2-5, with 12 nucleotides matching TRBD1. After removal of 4 bases from V and 5 bases from J, the junction contained 8 bases not matched to a gene. The V gene's germline CDR1 is LNHDA and CDR2 SQIVND (reference sequence). The CDR3 is made up of 16 amino acids. This CDR3 reads CASSRVGQGARETQYF. CDR3 sequence (DNA): TGTGCCAGTAGTAGGGTGGGACAGGGGGCGCGTGAGACCCAGTACTTC.

The V call is TRBV10-2, the J call TRBJ2-4, with TRBD1 matching 7 bases. This CDR3 has 14 residues. The germline CDR1 and CDR2 sequences are WSHSY and SAAADI. With V trimmed by 0 bases and J by 15 bases, 11 bases remained unmatched. The CDR3 loop reads CASSESHEGAMGYF. The DNA for the CDR3 is TGCGCCAGCAGTGAGTCACATGAGGGGGCAATGGGGTACTTC.

The chain's CDR3 is CASSFGLAGTYNEQFF. Here the CDR3 DNA reads TGCGCCAGCAGCTTTGGGCTAGCGGGAACCTACAATGAGCAGTTCTTC. The gene calls are TRBV5-1 and TRBJ2-1, with TRBD2 identical over 9 bases. The CDR3 totals 16 residues. The germline V gene encodes CDR1 SGHRS and CDR2 YFSETQ. J gave up 2 bases and V 2 bases, and 5 bases lay outside the gene matches. The whole variable domain, filled in from reference TRBV5-1 and TRBJ2-1, reads KAGVTQTPRYLIKTRGQQVTLSCSPISGHRSVSWYQQTPGQGLQFLFEYFSETQRNKGNFPGRFSGRQFSNSRSEMNVSTLELGDSALYLCASSFGLAGTYNEQFFGPGTRLTVL.

The chain recombines TRBV5-1 with TRBJ2-5; 8 bases are a match to TRBD2. V dropped 0 bases and J dropped 1; count of bases not matched to a gene: 5. CDR3 length: 16 residues. Germline V gene lookup returns CDR1 SGHRS and CDR2 YFSETQ. This CDR3 reads CASSLDAGGAQETQYF. CDR3 in DNA: TGCGCCAGCAGCTTGGACGCGGGAGGCGCCCAAGAGACCCAGTACTTC.

This clonotype showed up just once. V usage is TRBV20-1 and J usage is TRBJ2-1; 8 nucleotides match TRBD1. J gave up 6 bases and V 6 bases, and 4 bases lay outside the gene matches. Germline V CDR1 and CDR2: DFQATT, SNEGSKA (reference sequence). There are 12 residues in the CDR3. In nucleotides, the CDR3 is TGCAGTGCGAATACAGGGGGCAATGAGCAGTTCTTC. Translated, it gives CSANTGGNEQFF.

The chain carries TRBV10-3 and TRBJ2-7; 8 nucleotides align to TRBD2. The germline gives CDR1 ENHRY, CDR2 SYGVKD. The CDR3 is 15 amino acids. The junction had 7 bases not matched to a gene; V was cut back by 5 bases and J by 1 base. DNA for the CDR3: TGTGCCATCAGTTTGACTAGCGCGACATCCTACGAGCAGTACTTC. It is translated as CAISLTSATSYEQYF.

The J gene is TRBJ2-7, the V gene TRBV18; the D is unclear. Trimming left V 2 bases short and J 2 bases short, with 4 bases between. This CDR3 contains 12 residues. In germline, CDR1 is KGHSH, CDR2 LQKENI. The CDR3 here is CASSPGTYEQYF. CDR3 sequence (DNA): TGTGCCAGCTCACCAGGCACCTACGAGCAGTACTTC.

This chain connects TRBV6-1 to TRBJ2-2; 12 bases map to TRBD1. CDR3 size: 18 residues. The germline CDR1 and CDR2 sequences are MNHNS and SASEGT. V gave up 5 bases and J gave up 1 base; unmatched junction bases: 8. CDR3 in amino acids: CASSRDRGPFLNTGELFF. The CDR3 nucleotides read TGTGCCAGCAGTAGGGACAGGGGGCCTTTTCTGAACACCGGGGAGCTGTTTTTT.

This rearrangement joins TRBV6-1 to TRBJ1-4; D is unresolved. Per germline, CDR1 MNHNS and CDR2 SASEGT. V was clipped by 8 bases and J by 2 bases, with 9 bases between them. The length of the CDR3 is 13 residues. As DNA, the CDR3 is TGTGCCAGCGGGCCCGGGACTAATGAAAAACTGTTTTTT. The encoded protein is CASGPGTNEKLFF.

The count of this clonotype is one. The rearrangement links TRBV29-1 to TRBJ2-1; no firm D call. Trimming took off 5 bases at V and 0 bases at J, with 11 bases between the two ends. This CDR3 spans 14 amino acids. Per the germline V gene, CDR1 is SQVTM and CDR2 is ANQGSEA. The CDR3 loop reads CSVRAILSYNEQFF. In nucleotides, the CDR3 is TGCAGCGTTCGCGCGATTCTCTCCTACAATGAGCAGTTCTTC.